This is a list of T cell receptor beta chains from one sample in a study of blood T cell repertoires in COVID-19. Sequenced by immunoSEQ multiplex PCR; TCRdb stores in-frame clones only, minus some. The data contain some 88,000 clones, more than 75% of them seen just once; the ten biggest clones take up about 14%. Sequenced material: peripheral blood. The receptors stem from a woman between 70 and 85 years old with acute or convalescent COVID-19. The CDR3 runs from the conserved cysteine through the conserved F or W. The order of the fields is V gene, clone size, J gene, D gene, CDR3 protein, CDR3 DNA. The D gene is left open where the match is weak. Expanded clones get a size class; other rows say once, few or many, or leave the size out.

TRBV19	-	TRBJ1-4	-	CASSTPRAGSEKLFF	TGTGCCAGTAGTACCCCCAGGGCTGGTAGTGAAAAACTGTTTTTT
TRBV3-1/TRBV3-2	few	TRBJ1-2	TRBD1	CASSQAGQGNGYTF	TGTGCCAGCAGCCAAGCAGGACAGGGCAATGGCTACACCTTC
TRBV9	-	TRBJ1-1	-	CASSVLVRAGEAFF	TGTGCCAGCAGCGTTTTGGTCCGAGCCGGGGAAGCTTTCTTT
TRBV29-1	-	TRBJ1-2	-	CSVARDPANYGYTF	TGCAGCGTTGCCAGGGATCCCGCTAACTATGGCTACACCTTC
TRBV3-1/TRBV3-2	-	TRBJ2-5	-	CASSQAGVGQETQYF	TGTGCCAGCAGCCAAGCTGGAGTCGGTCAAGAGACCCAGTACTTC
TRBV18	-	TRBJ1-4	-	CASSPAAATNEKLFF	TGTGCCAGCTCTCCGGCGGCCGCAACTAATGAAAAACTGTTTTTT
TRBV5-5	-	TRBJ2-1	TRBD2	CASTPGASGGADNEQFF	TGTGCCAGCACCCCCGGGGCTAGCGGGGGGGCCGACAATGAGCAGTTCTTC
TRBV19	-	TRBJ2-6	-	CASRSGFSGANVLTF	TGTGCCAGTAGGTCGGGGTTCTCTGGGGCCAACGTCCTGACTTTC
TRBV7-2	-	TRBJ2-3	TRBD2	CASSLSSGRFDTQYF	TGTGCCAGCAGCTTGTCTAGCGGGAGGTTTGATACGCAGTATTTT
TRBV29-1	-	TRBJ1-1	TRBD1	CSVAGQGVLRAFF	TGCAGCGTCGCGGGACAGGGTGTCTTGCGGGCTTTCTTT
TRBV28	-	TRBJ2-1	-	CASSSRSGELDEQFF	TGTGCCAGCAGCTCTCGGTCAGGCGAACTGGATGAGCAGTTCTTC
TRBV7-9	-	TRBJ2-1	-	CASSLGEARNEQFF	TGTGCCAGCAGCTTGGGGGAGGCGAGGAATGAGCAGTTCTTC
TRBV12-5	-	TRBJ1-3	TRBD1	CASGLQPGQGVNTIYF	TGTGCTAGTGGTTTGCAACCGGGACAGGGTGTAAACACCATATATTTT
TRBV30	-	TRBJ1-2	-	CAWSVRGNYGYTF	TGTGCCTGGAGTGTAAGGGGAAACTATGGCTACACCTTC
TRBV5-4	few	TRBJ1-1	-	CASSLAWSREAFF	TGTGCCAGCAGCTTGGCTTGGAGCCGGGAAGCTTTCTTT
TRBV7-8	-	TRBJ2-5	-	CASSLAGGLRTQYF	TGTGCCAGCAGCTTAGCGGGAGGTCTACGGACCCAGTACTTC
TRBV5-1	-	TRBJ2-2	TRBD2	CASSALAGPNTGELFF	TGCGCCAGCAGCGCCTTAGCGGGACCGAACACCGGGGAGCTGTTTTTT
TRBV14	-	TRBJ1-1	-	CASSQVGEGVTEAFF	TGTGCCAGCAGCCAAGTAGGGGAGGGGGTTACTGAAGCTTTCTTT
TRBV6-2/TRBV6-3	once	TRBJ2-1	TRBD2	CASTPGTSGRGSSYNEQFF	TGTGCCAGCACCCCCGGGACTAGCGGGAGGGGGAGCTCCTACAATGAGCAGTTCTTC
TRBV30	-	TRBJ1-3	-	CARPSRSSGNTIYF	TGTGCCCGTCCATCGAGGAGCTCTGGAAACACCATATATTTT
TRBV6-5	-	TRBJ1-5	-	CASSYSAGNQPQHF	TGTGCCAGCAGTTACTCGGCAGGCAATCAGCCCCAGCATTTT
TRBV6-5	-	TRBJ1-4	-	CASSSARVANEKLFF	TGTGCCAGCAGTAGCGCGCGGGTAGCTAATGAAAAACTGTTTTTT
TRBV15	-	TRBJ2-3	-	CATSRDLLAPDTQYF	TGTGCCACCAGCAGAGATCTGCTAGCACCAGATACGCAGTATTTT
TRBV5-4	once	TRBJ1-5	TRBD1	CASSLQGYNQPQHF	TGTGCCAGCAGCTTACAGGGGTACAATCAGCCCCAGCATTTT
TRBV19	few	TRBJ2-1	TRBD2	CASSSESSGSSYNEQFF	TGTGCCAGTAGTAGCGAATCTAGCGGGAGCTCCTACAATGAGCAGTTCTTC
TRBV5-6	-	TRBJ2-1	TRBD1	CASSLVGQGLNEQFF	TGTGCCAGCAGCTTGGTGGGACAGGGCCTTAATGAGCAGTTCTTC
TRBV24-1	-	TRBJ2-3	TRBD1	CATSDSGQGTTASTDTQYF	TGTGCCACCAGTGACTCGGGACAGGGCACTACTGCTAGCACAGATACGCAGTATTTT
TRBV28	-	TRBJ1-2	TRBD1	CASSFNMGQTYGYTF	TGTGCCAGCAGCTTCAATATGGGACAGACCTATGGCTACACCTTC